The T cell receptor beta chain described here comes from a study of blood T cell repertoires in COVID-19. Across the whole study: T cells, B-cell-depleted T cells, or PBMCs provided the cDNA or gDNA that served as material.

Germline assignment: CDR1 GTSNPN and CDR2 SVGIG (reference sequence). This CDR3 comprises 14 residues. The germline V and J ends were trimmed by 4 bases and 9 bases, with 19 bases remaining between them. Some clones are missing from TCRdb's copy, which holds only in-frame ones; the method was immunoSEQ multiplex PCR. The data hold 250,000 to 300,000 clones, with about 89% observed a single time. This sequence was found in a woman between 40 and 55 years old who had recovered from COVID-19. This chain joins TRBV30 and TRBJ1-5, with a possible D match to TRBD1 (5 bases). Sequences were obtained from peripheral blood. The CDR3 DNA sequence: TGTGCCTGGAACAATACAGGCCTGGGTGGGCCCCAGCATTTT. Protein: CAWNNTGLGGPQHF.